This T cell receptor beta chain is drawn from a study of blood T cell repertoires in COVID-19. At the level of the study: Some COVID-19 samples were acute and others convalescent; all came from the United States, Italy and Spain.

Grouping used clinical history reported by participants in a survey and questionnaire. Generated by immunoSEQ multiplex PCR, the TCRdb table keeps only in-frame clones and is missing some. The sample has some 220,000 clones; about 80% are singletons. The V gene lost 2 bases and the J gene lost 2 bases, with 7 bases spanning the gap. The CDR3 runs to 13 residues. Germline CDR1 and CDR2: LGHNA and YSLEER. This receptor was obtained from a woman aged 40 to 50 with acute COVID-19. The sequenced material came from PBMCs or T cells enriched from blood (not recorded which). The gene calls are TRBV4-3 and TRBJ2-7, with unresolved D. This CDR3 is CASSQNLPYEQYF. CDR3 coding DNA: TGCGCCAGCAGCCAAAACTTGCCCTACGAGCAGTACTTC.